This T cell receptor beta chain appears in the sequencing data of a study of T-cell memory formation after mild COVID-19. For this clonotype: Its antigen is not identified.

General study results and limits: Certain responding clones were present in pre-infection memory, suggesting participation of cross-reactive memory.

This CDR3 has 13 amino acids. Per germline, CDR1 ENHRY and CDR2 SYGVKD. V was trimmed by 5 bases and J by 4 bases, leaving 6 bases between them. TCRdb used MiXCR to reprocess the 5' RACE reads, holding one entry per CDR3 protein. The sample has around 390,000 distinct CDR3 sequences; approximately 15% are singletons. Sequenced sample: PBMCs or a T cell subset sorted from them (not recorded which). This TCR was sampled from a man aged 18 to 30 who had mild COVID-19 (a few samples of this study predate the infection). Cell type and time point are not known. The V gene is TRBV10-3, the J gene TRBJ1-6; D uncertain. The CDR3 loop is CAISSGYNSPLHF. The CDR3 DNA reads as TGTGCCATCAGTTCGGGGTATAATTCACCCCTCCACTTT.